This passage covers 6 T cell receptor beta chains from one sample sequenced in a study of T-cell memory formation after mild COVID-19. TCRdb re-called the 5' RACE reads through MiXCR, storing one row per CDR3 protein. Altogether a few hundred thousand distinct CDR3 sequences are present, 10% to 13% being singletons, with the ten largest covering approximately 3%. The sequenced sample was PBMCs or a T cell subset sorted from them (not recorded which). These receptors originate from a young man who had mild COVID-19 (a few samples of this study predate the infection). Cell type and time point are not known.

This clonotype was counted only a few times. The rearrangement joins TRBV18 to TRBJ1-1; TRBD1 matches 7 bases. This CDR3 region has 13 residues. J gave up 13 bases and V 3 bases, and 11 bases lay outside the gene matches. Germline loops: CDR1 KGHSH, CDR2 LQKENI. CDR3 nucleotide sequence: TGTGCCAGCTCACCTGCACAGGGGAGGTACAGTTTCTTT. Translation gives CASSPAQGRYSFF. Full variable domain (rest looked up from reference TRBV18 and TRBJ1-1): NAGVMQNPRHLVRRRGQEARLRCSPMKGHSHVYWYRQLPEEGLKFMVYLQKENIIDESGMPKERFSAEFPKEGPSILRIQQVVRGDSAAYFCASSPAQGRYSFFGQGTRLTVV.

This clonotype has a count of ten or more. The chain recombines TRBV7-9 with TRBJ1-2; TRBD1 matches at 10 bases. This CDR3 comprises 14 residues. V shed 5 bases and J 4 bases; nucleotides not matched to a gene: 4. From germline, CDR1 is SEHNR and CDR2 FQNEAQ (reference sequence). In DNA form, the CDR3 reads TGTGCCAGCAGCCGGGGACAGGGGCCCTATGGCTACACCTTC. It is translated as CASSRGQGPYGYTF. Based on the CDR3 plus reference TRBV7-9 and TRBJ1-2, the full variable domain is DTGVSQNPRHKITKRGQNVTFRCDPISEHNRLYWYRQTLGQGPEFLTYFQNEAQLEKSRLLSDRFSAERPKGSFSTLEIQRTEQGDSAMYLCASSRGQGPYGYTFGSGTRLTVV.

The CDR3: CASSYSGGLNQPQHF. The CDR3 DNA follows: TGTGCCAGCAGTTACTCGGGAGGACTCAATCAGCCCCAGCATTTT. J is TRBJ1-5 and V is TRBV6-6; D not certain. Germline lookup yields CDR1 MNHNY and CDR2 SVGAGI (reference sequence). This CDR3 region has 15 residues. V lost 0 bases and J lost 3, with 9 bases in between.

This chain links TRBV11-2 with TRBJ1-1; D is ambiguous. Per the germline V gene, CDR1 is SGHAT and CDR2 is FQNNGV. The CDR3 consists of 12 residues. V was trimmed by 7 bases and J by 0 bases, leaving 6 bases between them. The DNA of the CDR3 is TGTGCCAGCACAAGCTTGAACACTGAAGCTTTCTTT. Its translation: CASTSLNTEAFF.

The chain couples TRBV5-1 to TRBJ2-1, with unresolved D. The germline V and J ends were trimmed by 1 base and 6 bases, with 2 bases remaining between them. Germline lookup yields CDR1 SGHRS and CDR2 YFSETQ. The CDR3 is 11 amino acids. The CDR3 loop is CASSLFNEQFF. CDR3 nucleotide sequence: TGCGCCAGCAGCTTGTTCAATGAGCAGTTCTTC. The whole variable domain, filled in from reference TRBV5-1 and TRBJ2-1, reads KAGVTQTPRYLIKTRGQQVTLSCSPISGHRSVSWYQQTPGQGLQFLFEYFSETQRNKGNFPGRFSGRQFSNSRSEMNVSTLELGDSALYLCASSLFNEQFFGPGTRLTVL.

The sample holds a few counts of this clonotype. The chain uses TRBV10-1 and TRBJ2-7; D possibly corresponds to TRBD2 (6 bases). Germline CDR1 is WNHNN and CDR2 is SYGVQD (reference sequence). V was cut by 2 bases and J by 1 base, with 21 bases left in between. The CDR3 consists of 18 residues. Here the CDR3 reads CASSETGDFPRGSYEQYF. The CDR3 region has the DNA TGCGCCAGCAGTGAGACGGGGGACTTTCCTAGGGGTTCCTACGAGCAGTACTTC.